This TCR beta chain was documented in a study of beta chain features in type 1 diabetes. Study in general: Similarity in age, gender and cell yields was seen between patients and healthy donors.

TCRB transcripts that were expressed got sequenced, as all of the isolated RNA had been reverse transcribed. Libraries were prepared by immunoSEQ multiplex PCR; TCRdb keeps only in-frame clonotypes and omits some of them. Of about 160,000 clones in the sample, around 8% were seen once. V lost 2 bases to trimming and J lost 0 bases, with 7 bases between them. There are 14 residues in the CDR3. Germline CDR1 SGHTA, CDR2 FQGNSA. This TCR was sampled from a man younger than 35 in good health. Sequences were obtained from central memory CD4+ T cells from blood. The rearrangement joins TRBV7-2 to TRBJ2-5; D is possibly TRBD1 (5 bases). In DNA form, the CDR3 reads TGTGCCAGCAGCTTACAGGGTAACCAAGAGACCCAGTACTTC. Translating it yields CASSLQGNQETQYF.